These T cell receptor beta chains were read from a single sample in a study of control samples from healthy donors and cancer patients. Some clones are missing from TCRdb's copy, which holds only in-frame ones; the method was immunoSEQ multiplex PCR. The sample contains about 98,000 clones, approximately 80% of which appear only once. The sequenced sample was blood. Receptors were obtained from a woman in her 30s in good health. Both conserved end residues are part of each CDR3. Fields, in order: clone size, V gene, J gene, D gene, CDR3 DNA, CDR3 protein. A D gene is named only where the DNA matches it firmly. Expanded clones are given a class, and other clones once, few, many or no size at all.

>NA|TRBV7-9|TRBJ1-6|NA
TGTGCCAGCAGTTCTTCTCGCCTCCCCCTCCACTTT
CASSSSRLPLHF
>few|TRBV11-3|TRBJ1-5|TRBD1
TGTGCCAGCAGCTTATCTCAGGGGGGAGGCAATCAGCCCCAGCATTTT
CASSLSQGGGNQPQHF
>NA|TRBV11-2|TRBJ2-7|NA
TGTGCCAGCAGCGTCTCGGGTTCCTCCTACGAGCAGTACTTC
CASSVSGSSYEQYF
>NA|TRBV30|TRBJ1-2|NA
TGTGCCTGGAACCCGGCAGGGCCATGGGGCTACACCTTC
CAWNPAGPWGYTF
>NA|TRBV29-1|TRBJ2-3|NA
TGCAGCGTCCACCACGGTTATTTAGATACGCAGTATTTT
CSVHHGYLDTQYF
>NA|TRBV27|TRBJ1-6|NA
TGTGCCACCAATGAGGGGAATAACTCACCCCTCCACTTT
CATNEGNNSPLHF
>NA|TRBV29-1|TRBJ1-1|NA
TGCAGCGTTGAAGAAACCGTTAATGAAGCTTTCTTT
CSVEETVNEAFF
>NA|TRBV27|TRBJ1-2|NA
TGTGCCAGCAGTTTATCAGGGCTGGGGGGGAGTGGTGGCTACACCTTC
CASSLSGLGGSGGYTF
>NA|TRBV2|TRBJ1-5|NA
TGTGCCAGCAGGGCGACTACTGGGAATCAGCCCCAGCATTTT
CASRATTGNQPQHF
>NA|TRBV5-4|TRBJ1-1|NA
TGTGCCAGCAGCTTGGATCCAGGGACTGAAGCTTTCTTT
CASSLDPGTEAFF
>once|TRBV27|TRBJ2-7|NA
TGTGCCAGCTCCAAGACTAGATCCTACGAGCAGTACTTC
CASSKTRSYEQYF
>NA|TRBV19|TRBJ2-3|NA
TGTGCCAGTAGTATAGCTCTATCTAGCACAGATACGCAGTATTTT
CASSIALSSTDTQYF
>NA|TRBV2|TRBJ1-5|NA
TGTGCCAGCAGCCTACAGGGTTTGGGCAATCAGCCCCAGCATTTT
CASSLQGLGNQPQHF
>NA|TRBV19|TRBJ1-4|TRBD1
TGTGCCTCCGGACAGGGGAGGGGTGAAAAACTGTTTTTT
CASGQGRGEKLFF
>NA|TRBV12-3/TRBV12-4|TRBJ1-5|NA
TGTGCCAGCAGTTTAATGGCGAATCAGCCCCAGCATTTT
CASSLMANQPQHF
>NA|TRBV11-2|TRBJ2-5|NA
TGTGCCAGCAGCTTAACCCGGGGGATCCAAGAGACCCAGTACTTC
CASSLTRGIQETQYF
>NA|TRBV5-6|TRBJ2-7|NA
TGTGCCAGCAGCTTGGTGGGGTACGAGCAGTACTTC
CASSLVGYEQYF
>NA|TRBV13|TRBJ2-3|NA
TGTGCCAGCAGCGTTTTCCCCCCCGGGGGTAGCACAGATACGCAGTATTTT
CASSVFPPGGSTDTQYF